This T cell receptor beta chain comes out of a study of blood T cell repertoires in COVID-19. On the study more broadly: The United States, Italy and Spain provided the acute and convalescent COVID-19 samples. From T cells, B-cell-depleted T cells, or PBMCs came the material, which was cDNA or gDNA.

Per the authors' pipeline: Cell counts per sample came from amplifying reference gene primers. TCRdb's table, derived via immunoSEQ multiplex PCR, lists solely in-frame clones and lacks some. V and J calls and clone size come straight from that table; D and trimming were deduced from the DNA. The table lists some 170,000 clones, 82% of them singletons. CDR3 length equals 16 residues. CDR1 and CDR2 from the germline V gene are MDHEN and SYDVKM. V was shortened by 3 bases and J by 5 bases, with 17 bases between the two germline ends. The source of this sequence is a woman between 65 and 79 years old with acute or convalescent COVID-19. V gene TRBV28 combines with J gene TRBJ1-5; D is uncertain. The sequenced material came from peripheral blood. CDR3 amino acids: CASSFGGRLGYQPQHF. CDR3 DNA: TGTGCCAGCAGTTTCGGTGGAAGACTCGGGTATCAGCCCCAGCATTTT.